Described below is a single TCR beta chain sequence and its context. Its target antigen remains unknown. Base qualities were left out, and no much larger clone turns up one base away. Trimming takes 7 bases from V and 4 bases from J, and the germline ends sit 16 bases apart. Reading from cysteine to phenylalanine, the CDR3 counts 14 amino acids. Just the 42-base CDR3 DNA is kept, in frame starting at base 1. In the germline V gene, CDR1 corresponds to MNHNS and CDR2 to SASEGT. The library was generated by the immunoSEQ multiplex PCR assay. For the multiplex PCR, a mixture combining 60 forward primers for TCR Vbeta segments and 13 reverse primers for TCR Jbeta segments was used. The CDR3 region of rearranged TCR beta genes was amplified from genomic DNA by a multiplex PCR assay. Amplified TCR beta libraries were sequenced as 87-base-pair reads on the Illumina HiSeq System. For the original study's pipeline: A later analysis tallied 75 million to 95 million unique TCR beta chains across the approximately 670 repertoires, and around 9.9 million of those chains were shared by two or more donors. Raw reads were error-corrected and collapsed into unique sequences with a nearest-neighbor algorithm that merged closely related sequences to remove PCR and sequencing errors. V, D and J gene segments were assigned by aligning CDR3 sequences to IMGT reference sequences. For a sequence to be retained, at least a six-nucleotide match to both a V gene segment and a J gene segment was required. A rearrangement counted as productive if the CDR3 had no stop codons and remained in frame with V and J, and every other rearrangement counted as non-productive. CDR3 was defined by IMGT convention, running from the second conserved V-encoded cysteine to the conserved J-encoded phenylalanine. The earlier analysis of approximately 590 of the donors excluded any sequence lacking an unambiguous match to a single V gene segment. An earlier analysis of a few hundred of the donors classified V segments as functional when productive rearrangements were above 56.7% and as segregating when the standard deviation between donors was above 5%. A statistical classification framework was developed to diagnose cytomegalovirus status using the catalog of TCR beta chain sequences. In a later analysis, V and J genes were assigned by comparing TCR nucleotide sequences against IMGT/GENE-DB human TR gene sequences. In a later analysis, CDR3 sequences and most-parsimonious VDJ recombination scenarios were assigned using the TCRdist pipeline. In a later analysis, every TCR beta chain was defined by the combination of its CDR3 amino acid sequence and its V-gene family, and reads without a unique V-gene family were dropped. As a way to deal with suspected cross-contamination and a sequencing artifact, a later analysis dropped 640 or so nucleotide sequences that were highly shared and had low generation probability. In a later analysis, a clonal expansion index for each public chain was calculated from normalized within-repertoire ranks of inferred template counts. Generation probabilities in a later analysis came from a VDJ recombination model fitted to out-of-frame rearrangements, and those results were checked against IGoR. A later analysis scored TCR-TCR, TCR-HLA and TCR-CMV co-occurrence with hypergeometric tests, applying a repertoire-size bias correction to TCR pairs. To estimate false discovery rates, a later analysis permuted the HLA or CMV assignments 20 times. In a later analysis, co-occurring TCRs were grouped with DBSCAN, and TCRdist sequence similarity was added when clustering was performed within HLA-allele-positive subsets. Repertoires with fewer than 30,000 or more than 120,000 public chains were left out of co-occurrence clustering, as were about 5 repertoires with anomalous nucleotide sharing. Drawn from immuneACCESS, this table holds only the in-frame rearrangements with V and J called that TCRdb kept. Clones are partly lost; checked studies trace under half to an unresolved V gene and leave the rest unexplained. D and trimming were read from the DNA, whereas the V and J calls and clone size are those reported in that table. Across this sample there are 150,000 to 250,000 clones, with about four fifths seen only once. The biggest ten clones account for around 1.4% of the sample.

These data come from a study of cytomegalovirus exposure and HLA in healthy donors listed by TCRdb under 2017. Background for the entire study: An earlier analysis of several hundred of the donors reported about 280 Gb of sequence data and around 120 million unique TCR beta sequences obtained from roughly 170 million T cells. The number of donors typed differed by locus, with roughly 620-630 for A, B, C, DRB1 and DQB1, 522 for DQA1, approximately 570 for DPA1, and roughly 450 for DPB1. All discovery cohort repertoires had been generated using a single sequencing platform. A later genetic analysis took genome-wide SNP genotypes for about three fifths of the roughly 670 donors and used that subset as a discovery cohort. Rather than using new phenotypic data, the later analysis identified candidate immune exposures from TCR beta sequences and from how often those sequences occurred across donors. The study aimed to test whether cataloging public T cell receptors could reveal signatures of past pathogen exposure. Four to six DR-DQ haplotypes were handled as single units for association and clustering, since linkage in the cohort was strong. In a later analysis, previously published TCR beta repertoires from about 670 donors were re-analyzed and high-resolution HLA genotyping was added so that TCR occurrence patterns could be studied. To decide whether each TCR beta V gene segment behaved as functional or pseudogenic, an earlier analysis of some 570 of the donors relied on high-throughput TCR beta sequencing. On average, roughly 240,000 unique TCR beta nucleotide sequences were sequenced per donor among 398 genotyped donors of the cohort, with around 19% of those sequences being non-productive. High-throughput TCR immunosequencing, statistical association of individual TCRs with disease status, and machine learning were combined to predict cytomegalovirus infection status. Roughly 300 gigabases of sequencing data and 78 million or so unique TCR sequences were included in an early release covering about 600 HLA-typed donors. Besides the first cohort of 666 subjects, a separate validation cohort made up of some 110 different subjects was used. Both class I and class II loci were covered by HLA typing, at four-digit resolution. The study profiled the T cell repertoires of approximately 700 subjects by immunosequencing and related them to cytomegalovirus serostatus. Of the 300 to 450 genotyped donors, approximately 83% fell in the genetic ancestry cluster associated with self-reported Caucasian donors. Donor age, sex, ethnicity and CMV serostatus were compiled alongside the repertoire data. Here is what the overall study found, with its caveats: Roughly uniform sequencing depth across donors was assumed in presence/absence analyses, although this assumption may not hold. Compared with the approximately 720-donor mean, donors in an Asian-associated ancestry cluster had fewer N-insertions in productive TCRs, according to a later genetic analysis. The authors suggested that the approach could potentially be generalized to other disease states and immunological phenotypes. V-gene and J-gene trimming of TCR beta chains was associated with a missense DCLRE1C variant in a later genetic analysis, and the association was replicated in an independent cohort. The classifier was reported to diagnose cytomegalovirus status with high specificity and sensitivity in both the original cohort and the validation cohort. Correlated functional status among segregating V segments might be attributable to linkage disequilibrium, but an unknown experimental factor could not be ruled out. Across donors, most TCR sequences were observed very rarely, whereas some public TCRs were present in many individuals. A total of 150 or so TCR beta chains were listed by the study as associated with cytomegalovirus. The earlier analysis of some 540 of the donors excluded approximately 17 rarely observed V segments, including chromosome 9 orphons, because counts were too low. The only immune exposure information available for the cohort was CMV serostatus. Three of the identified cytomegalovirus-associated TCR beta chains were confirmed in vitro to be specific for cytomegalovirus antigens. A later analysis found that HLA-associated TCR beta chains were more clonally expanded and had lower generation probabilities than equally common non-associated chains. In a later analysis, several top co-occurrence clusters were reported to appear linked to parvovirus B19, influenza, CMV and Epstein-Barr virus. A further reported finding was that TCR beta sequences accurately predicted the HLA-A and HLA-B alleles for most subjects in the first cohort. A later analysis found that TCR association rates varied across HLA loci, with DRB1 alleles showing the most associated TCRs and HLA-C alleles the fewest. Some IMGT-functional V segments, including TRBV6-2 and TRBV6-3, could not be told apart with the 87-base-pair reads, so those segments were excluded. An earlier analysis of 587 of the donors showed that most TCR beta V segments appeared in productive rearrangements either about 87% or about 30% of the time, which broadly matched IMGT annotations. The sequencing pipeline was judged likely to have produced a cluster of highly shared sequence variants as a technical artifact. According to a later analysis, most CMV-associated TCR beta chains appeared to be HLA-restricted, and the HLA associations seemed to be driven largely by CMV exposure. Because HLA typing was missing for some donors at each locus, association tests included only the typed subset. In a later analysis, 15,000 to 20,000 TCR beta sequences were associated with specific HLA alleles at a false discovery rate of 0.05. Only TCR beta chains were sequenced in this cohort, and the absence of alpha or paired-chain data limited detectable features. When HLA alleles, especially DR and DQ, strongly co-occurred, attributing TCR associations to individual alleles was difficult.

The cohort consisted of 650 to 850 healthy bone marrow donors. All cohort members were sampled while nominally healthy, although unrecorded immune exposures were likely present. The donor was CMV seropositive and was included in the group of 250 to 350 seropositive cohort members. Every donor gave a peripheral blood sample, and the peripheral blood mononuclear cells from that sample were used for TCR beta sequencing. The Qiagen DNeasy Blood Extraction Kit was used to extract genomic DNA from the blood cell samples. What was sequenced was PBMCs. Here the chain combines TRBV6-1 and TRBJ1-1, with TRBD1 tentatively as D gene (6 bases match). The source of this sequence is a girl aged 10 to 17 in good health and CMV-seropositive. The CDR3 region reads CASIERGGFTEAFF. The DNA sequence is TGTGCCAGCATTGAGAGAGGGGGTTTCACTGAAGCTTTCTTT.